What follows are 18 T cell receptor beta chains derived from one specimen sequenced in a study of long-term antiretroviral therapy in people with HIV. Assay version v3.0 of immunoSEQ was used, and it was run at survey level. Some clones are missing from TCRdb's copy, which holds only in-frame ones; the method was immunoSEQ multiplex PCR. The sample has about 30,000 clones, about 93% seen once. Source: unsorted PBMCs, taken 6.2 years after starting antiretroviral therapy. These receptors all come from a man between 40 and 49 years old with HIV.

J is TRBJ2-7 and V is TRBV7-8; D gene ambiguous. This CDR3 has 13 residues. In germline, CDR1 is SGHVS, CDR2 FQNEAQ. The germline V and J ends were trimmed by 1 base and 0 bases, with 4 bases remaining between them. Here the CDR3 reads CASSLVPSYEQYF. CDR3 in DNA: TGTGCCAGCAGCTTAGTTCCCTCCTACGAGCAGTACTTC.

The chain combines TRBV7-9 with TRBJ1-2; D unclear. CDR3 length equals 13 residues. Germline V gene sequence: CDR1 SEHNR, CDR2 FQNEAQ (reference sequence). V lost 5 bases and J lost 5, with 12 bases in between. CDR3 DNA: TGTGCCAGCAGCCGAGGATCCATTTATGGCTACACCTTC. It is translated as CASSRGSIYGYTF.

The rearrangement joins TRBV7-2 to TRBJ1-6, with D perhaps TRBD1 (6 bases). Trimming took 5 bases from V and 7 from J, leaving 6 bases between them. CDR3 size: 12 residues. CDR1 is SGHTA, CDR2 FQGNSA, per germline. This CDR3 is CASSTGNSPLHF. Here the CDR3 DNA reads TGTGCCAGCAGCACAGGGAATTCACCCCTCCACTTT.

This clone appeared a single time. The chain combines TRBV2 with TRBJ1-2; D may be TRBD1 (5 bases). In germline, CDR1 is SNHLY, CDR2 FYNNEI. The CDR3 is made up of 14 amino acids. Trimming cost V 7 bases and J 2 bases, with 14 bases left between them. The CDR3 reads CASTRGRVNYGYTF. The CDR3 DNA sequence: TGTGCCAGCACCCGGGGACGGGTCAACTATGGCTACACCTTC.

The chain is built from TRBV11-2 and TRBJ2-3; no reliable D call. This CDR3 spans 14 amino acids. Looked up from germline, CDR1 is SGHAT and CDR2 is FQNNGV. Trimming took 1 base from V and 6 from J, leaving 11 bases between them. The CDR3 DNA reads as TGTGCCAGCAGCTTAGTTCCTGTCCGGGATACGCAGTATTTT. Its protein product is CASSLVPVRDTQYF.

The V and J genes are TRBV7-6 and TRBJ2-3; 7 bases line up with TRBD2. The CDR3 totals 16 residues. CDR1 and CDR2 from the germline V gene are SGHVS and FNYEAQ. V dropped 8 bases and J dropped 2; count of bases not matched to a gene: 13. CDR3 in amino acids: CASAPSGGGTTDTQYF. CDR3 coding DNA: TGTGCCAGCGCCCCCAGTGGGGGGGGGACCACAGATACGCAGTATTTT. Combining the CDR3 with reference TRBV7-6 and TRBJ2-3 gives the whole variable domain GAGVSQSPRYKVTKRGQDVALRCDPISGHVSLYWYRQALGQGPEFLTYFNYEAQQDKSGLPNDRFSAERPEGSISTLTIQRTEQRDSAMYRCASAPSGGGTTDTQYFGPGTRLTVL.

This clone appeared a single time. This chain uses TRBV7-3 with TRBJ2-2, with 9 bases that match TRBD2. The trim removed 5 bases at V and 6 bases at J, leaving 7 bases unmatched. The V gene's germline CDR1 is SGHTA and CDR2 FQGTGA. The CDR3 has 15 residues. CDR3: CASSAQAGGPGELFF. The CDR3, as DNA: TGTGCCAGCAGCGCCCAGGCGGGGGGGCCCGGGGAGCTGTTTTTT. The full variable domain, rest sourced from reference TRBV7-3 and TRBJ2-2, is GAGVSQTPSNKVTEKGKYVELRCDPISGHTALYWYRQSLGQGPEFLIYFQGTGAADDSGLPNDRFFAVRPEGSVSTLKIQRTERGDSAVYLCASSAQAGGPGELFFGEGSRLTVL.

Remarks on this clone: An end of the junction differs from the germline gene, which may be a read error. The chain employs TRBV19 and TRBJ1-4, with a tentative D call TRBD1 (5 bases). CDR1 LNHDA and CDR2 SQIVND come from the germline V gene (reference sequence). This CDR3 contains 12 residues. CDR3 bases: TGTGCCAGTAGCGACTCTCCGGGACCCGAAGTTTTT. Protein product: CASSDSPGPEVF.

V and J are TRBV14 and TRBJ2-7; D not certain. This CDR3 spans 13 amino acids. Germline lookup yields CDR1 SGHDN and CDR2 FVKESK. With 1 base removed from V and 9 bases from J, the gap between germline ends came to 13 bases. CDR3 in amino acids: CASSQAVFLGQYF. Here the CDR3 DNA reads TGTGCCAGCAGCCAAGCAGTTTTCCTCGGGCAGTACTTC.

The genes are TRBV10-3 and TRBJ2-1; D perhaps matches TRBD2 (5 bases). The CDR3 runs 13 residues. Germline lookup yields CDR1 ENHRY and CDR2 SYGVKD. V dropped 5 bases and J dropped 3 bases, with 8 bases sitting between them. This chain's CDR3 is CAISRGNYNEQFF. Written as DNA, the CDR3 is TGTGCCATCAGTCGGGGTAACTACAATGAGCAGTTCTTC.

CDR3 residues: CASSWGENTEAFF. DNA for the CDR3: TGTGCCAGCAGTTGGGGAGAGAACACTGAAGCTTTCTTT. The chain links TRBV28 to TRBJ1-1, with D unclear. Trimming pared 4 bases from V and 1 base from J, leaving 7 bases between. Germline lookup yields CDR1 MDHEN and CDR2 SYDVKM. This CDR3 has 13 amino acids.

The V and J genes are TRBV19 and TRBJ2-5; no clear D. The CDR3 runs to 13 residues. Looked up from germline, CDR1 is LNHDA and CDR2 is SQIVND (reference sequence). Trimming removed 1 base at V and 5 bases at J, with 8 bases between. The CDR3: CASSIGDGETQYF. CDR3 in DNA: TGTGCCAGTAGTATAGGAGACGGGGAGACCCAGTACTTC.

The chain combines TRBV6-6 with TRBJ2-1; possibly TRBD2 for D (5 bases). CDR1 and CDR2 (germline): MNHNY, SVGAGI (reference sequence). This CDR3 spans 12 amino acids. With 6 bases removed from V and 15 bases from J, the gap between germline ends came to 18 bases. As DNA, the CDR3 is TGTGCCAGCAGCCTTGGGCGAGAGCGGTGGTTCTTC. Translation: CASSLGRERWFF.

The CDR3 bases are TGTGCCAGCAGCTTGGACGGACAGATGAACACTGAAGCTTTCTTT. This encodes CASSLDGQMNTEAFF. The chain couples TRBV6-5 to TRBJ1-1; a weak D match, TRBD1 (6 bases). Germline values: CDR1 MNHEY, CDR2 SVGAGI. The CDR3 is made up of 15 amino acids. The V end lost 6 bases, the J end lost 0 bases, and 14 bases lay between the germline ends.

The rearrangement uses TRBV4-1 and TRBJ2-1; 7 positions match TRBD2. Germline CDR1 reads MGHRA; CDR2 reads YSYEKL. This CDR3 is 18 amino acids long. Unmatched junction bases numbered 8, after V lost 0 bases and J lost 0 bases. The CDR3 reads CASSQEWSGVSSYNEQFF. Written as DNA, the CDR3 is TGCGCCAGCAGCCAAGAATGGAGCGGGGTAAGCTCCTACAATGAGCAGTTCTTC.

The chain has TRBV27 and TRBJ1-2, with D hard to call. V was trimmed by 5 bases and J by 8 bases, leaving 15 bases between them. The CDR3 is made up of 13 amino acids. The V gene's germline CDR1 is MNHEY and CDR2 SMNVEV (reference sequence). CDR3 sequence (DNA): TGTGCCAGCAGTCCGATAGATGGGAGGGGCTACACCTTC. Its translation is CASSPIDGRGYTF.

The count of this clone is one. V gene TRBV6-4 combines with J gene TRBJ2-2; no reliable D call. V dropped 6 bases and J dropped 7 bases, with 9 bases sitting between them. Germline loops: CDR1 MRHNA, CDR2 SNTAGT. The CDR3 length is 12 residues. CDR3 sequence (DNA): TGTGCCAGCAGCGCCGTTGGCGGGGAGCTGTTTTTT. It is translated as CASSAVGGELFF.

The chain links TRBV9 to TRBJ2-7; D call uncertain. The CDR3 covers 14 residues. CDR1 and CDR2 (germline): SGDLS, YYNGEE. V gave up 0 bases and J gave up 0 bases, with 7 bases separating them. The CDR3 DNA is TGTGCCAGCAGCGTAGGGTCGACCTCCTACGAGCAGTACTTC. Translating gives CASSVGSTSYEQYF. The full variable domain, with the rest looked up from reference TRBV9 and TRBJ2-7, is DSGVTQTPKHLITATGQRVTLRCSPRSGDLSVYWYQQSLDQGLQFLIQYYNGEERAKGNILERFSAQQFPDLHSELNLSSLELGDSALYFCASSVGSTSYEQYFGPGTRLTVT.